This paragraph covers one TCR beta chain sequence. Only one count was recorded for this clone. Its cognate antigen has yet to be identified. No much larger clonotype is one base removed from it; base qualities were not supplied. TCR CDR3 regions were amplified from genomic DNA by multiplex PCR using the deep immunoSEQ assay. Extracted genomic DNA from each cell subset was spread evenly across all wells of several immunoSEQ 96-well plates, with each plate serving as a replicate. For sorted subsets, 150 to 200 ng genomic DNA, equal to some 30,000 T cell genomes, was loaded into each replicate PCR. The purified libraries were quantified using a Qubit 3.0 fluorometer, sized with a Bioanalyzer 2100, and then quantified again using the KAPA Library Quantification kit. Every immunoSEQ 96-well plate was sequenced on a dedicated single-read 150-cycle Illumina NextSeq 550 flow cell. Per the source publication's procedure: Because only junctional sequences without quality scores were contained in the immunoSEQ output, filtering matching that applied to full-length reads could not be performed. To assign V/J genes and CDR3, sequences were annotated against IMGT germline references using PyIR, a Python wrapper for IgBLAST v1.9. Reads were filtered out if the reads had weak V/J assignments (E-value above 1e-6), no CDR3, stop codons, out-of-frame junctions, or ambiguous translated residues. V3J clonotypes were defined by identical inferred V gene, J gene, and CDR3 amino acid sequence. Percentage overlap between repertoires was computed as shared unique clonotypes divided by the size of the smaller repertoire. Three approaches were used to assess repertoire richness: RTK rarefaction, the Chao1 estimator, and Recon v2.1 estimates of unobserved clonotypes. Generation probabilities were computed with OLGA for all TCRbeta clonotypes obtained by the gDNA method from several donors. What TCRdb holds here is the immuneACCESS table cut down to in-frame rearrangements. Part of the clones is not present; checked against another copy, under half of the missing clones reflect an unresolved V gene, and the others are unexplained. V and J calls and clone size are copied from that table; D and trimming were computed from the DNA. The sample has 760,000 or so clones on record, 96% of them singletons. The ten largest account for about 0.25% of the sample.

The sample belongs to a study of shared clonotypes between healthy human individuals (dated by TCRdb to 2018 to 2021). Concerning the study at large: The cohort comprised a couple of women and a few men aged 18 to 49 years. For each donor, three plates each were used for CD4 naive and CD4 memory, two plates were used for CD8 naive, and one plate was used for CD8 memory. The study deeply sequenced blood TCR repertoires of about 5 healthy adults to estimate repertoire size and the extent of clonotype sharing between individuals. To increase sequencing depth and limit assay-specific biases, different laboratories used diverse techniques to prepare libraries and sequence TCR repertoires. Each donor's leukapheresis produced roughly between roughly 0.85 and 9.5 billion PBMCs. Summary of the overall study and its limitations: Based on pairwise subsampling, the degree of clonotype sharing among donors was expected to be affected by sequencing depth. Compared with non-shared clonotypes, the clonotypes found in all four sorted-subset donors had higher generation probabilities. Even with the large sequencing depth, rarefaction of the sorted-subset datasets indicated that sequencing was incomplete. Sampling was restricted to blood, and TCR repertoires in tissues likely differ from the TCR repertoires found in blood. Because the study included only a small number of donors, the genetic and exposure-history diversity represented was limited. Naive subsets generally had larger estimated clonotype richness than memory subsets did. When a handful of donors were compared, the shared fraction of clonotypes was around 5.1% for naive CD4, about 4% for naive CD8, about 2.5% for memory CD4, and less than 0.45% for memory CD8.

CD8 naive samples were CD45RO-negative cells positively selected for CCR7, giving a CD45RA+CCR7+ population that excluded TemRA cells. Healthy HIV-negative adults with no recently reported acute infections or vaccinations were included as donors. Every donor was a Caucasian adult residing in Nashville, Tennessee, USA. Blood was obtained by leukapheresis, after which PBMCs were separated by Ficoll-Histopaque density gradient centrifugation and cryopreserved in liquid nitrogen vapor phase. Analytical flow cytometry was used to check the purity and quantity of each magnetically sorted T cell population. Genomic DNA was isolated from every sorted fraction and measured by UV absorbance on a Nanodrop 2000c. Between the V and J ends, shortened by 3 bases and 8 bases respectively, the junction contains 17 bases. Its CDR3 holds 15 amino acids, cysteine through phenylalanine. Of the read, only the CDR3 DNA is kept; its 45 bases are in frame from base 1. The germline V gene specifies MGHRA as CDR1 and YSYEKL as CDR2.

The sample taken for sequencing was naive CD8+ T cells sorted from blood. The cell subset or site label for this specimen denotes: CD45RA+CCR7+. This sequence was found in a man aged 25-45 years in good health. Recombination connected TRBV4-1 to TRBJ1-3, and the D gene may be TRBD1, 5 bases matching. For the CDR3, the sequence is CASSHFGRPGDTIYF. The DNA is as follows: TGCGCCAGCAGCCATTTCGGCCGCCCGGGGGACACCATATATTTT.